These 7 T cell receptor beta chains were sequenced from one sample in a study of radiation and T cells in renal cell carcinoma (dated by TCRdb to the early 2020s). In light of the paper, this sample's time point label describes: baseline pretreatment blood. The sample's treatment or condition, from its label and the paper: 15 Gy SBRT to primary tumor, nephrectomy 4 weeks later. The library came from the immunoSEQ multiplex PCR assay. TCRdb carries this immuneACCESS record with in-frame sequences only. Its versions omit some clonotypes, under half of them owing to an unresolved V gene in the studies checked, with the rest unexplained. The sample records some 150,000 clones, roughly 90% of which are singletons. The top ten hold approximately 12% of the sample. The input for sequencing was blood, taken from a patient whose treatment included radiotherapy and nephrectomy. These receptors all come from a woman aged 45 to 65 with renal cell carcinoma.

V and J are TRBV19 and TRBJ2-3; 8 positions agree with TRBD2. This CDR3 contains 14 residues. V lost 11 bases to trimming and J lost 0 bases; unmatched junction nucleotides: 7. Germline values: CDR1 LNHDA, CDR2 SQIVND (reference sequence). CDR3 coding DNA: TGTGCCTCCGCCCGGGGGGGGAGCACAGATACGCAGTATTTT. Translation: CASARGGSTDTQYF.

The V and J genes are TRBV19 and TRBJ1-1; 9 nucleotides agree with TRBD1. Germline V gives CDR1 LNHDA, CDR2 SQIVND (reference sequence). V was pared by 7 bases and J by 1 base, with 4 bases of the junction left unmatched. The CDR3 has 14 residues. The CDR3 reads CASTSGQGNTEAFF. CDR3 in DNA: TGTGCCAGTACCTCGGGACAGGGGAACACTGAAGCTTTCTTT.

This clone is medium-sized in the sample. The rearrangement links TRBV10-1 to TRBJ2-1, with D possibly being TRBD1 or TRBD2 (5 bases each). The germline V gene has CDR1 WNHNN and CDR2 SYGVQD (reference sequence). The length of the CDR3 is 15 residues. Trimming pared 6 bases from V and 10 bases from J, leaving 22 bases between. CDR3 coding DNA: TGCGCCAGCAGCCGAGTATGGGTGCGAGGGGAGGAGCAGTTCTTC. Translation: CASSRVWVRGEEQFF.

The rearrangement joins TRBV10-1 to TRBJ1-1, with 8 bases matching TRBD1. The trim removed 2 bases at V and 5 bases at J, leaving 7 bases unmatched. This CDR3 is 15 amino acids long. Germline CDR1 WNHNN, CDR2 SYGVQD (reference sequence). As DNA, the CDR3 is TGCGCCAGCAGTGAGACCCCACAGGGGGTAACTGAAGCTTTCTTT. As protein: CASSETPQGVTEAFF.

This clone was counted a few times. The genes are TRBV9 and TRBJ1-1; 9 bases are a match to TRBD1. The CDR3 contains 13 residues. Looked up from germline, CDR1 is SGDLS and CDR2 is YYNGEE. V dropped 0 bases and J dropped 10; count of bases not matched to a gene: 4. CDR3 sequence: CASSVGDRERAFF. In nucleotides, the CDR3 is TGTGCCAGCAGCGTAGGGGACAGGGAACGAGCTTTCTTT.

This clone was observed once. The rearrangement uses TRBV7-3 and TRBJ2-3, with D tentatively TRBD2 (5 bases). There are 15 residues in the CDR3. Germline V gene data show CDR1 as SGHTA and CDR2 as FQGTGA. V was pared by 5 bases and J by 2 bases, with 14 bases between. The CDR3 reads CASSKLGQLTDTQYF. Here the CDR3 DNA reads TGTGCCAGCAGCAAACTAGGTCAGCTCACAGATACGCAGTATTTT.

The rearrangement uses TRBV5-1 and TRBJ2-4, with D maybe TRBD1 (5 bases). This CDR3 comprises 16 residues. CDR1 and CDR2 from the germline V gene are SGHRS and YFSETQ. Trimming removed 0 bases at V and 3 bases at J, with 13 bases between. The CDR3 nucleotides are TGCGCCAGCAGCTTGGGGACAACCAGCTTCAAAAACATTCAGTACTTC. As protein: CASSLGTTSFKNIQYF. The whole variable domain, remainder taken from reference TRBV5-1 and TRBJ2-4, is KAGVTQTPRYLIKTRGQQVTLSCSPISGHRSVSWYQQTPGQGLQFLFEYFSETQRNKGNFPGRFSGRQFSNSRSEMNVSTLELGDSALYLCASSLGTTSFKNIQYFGAGTRLSVL.